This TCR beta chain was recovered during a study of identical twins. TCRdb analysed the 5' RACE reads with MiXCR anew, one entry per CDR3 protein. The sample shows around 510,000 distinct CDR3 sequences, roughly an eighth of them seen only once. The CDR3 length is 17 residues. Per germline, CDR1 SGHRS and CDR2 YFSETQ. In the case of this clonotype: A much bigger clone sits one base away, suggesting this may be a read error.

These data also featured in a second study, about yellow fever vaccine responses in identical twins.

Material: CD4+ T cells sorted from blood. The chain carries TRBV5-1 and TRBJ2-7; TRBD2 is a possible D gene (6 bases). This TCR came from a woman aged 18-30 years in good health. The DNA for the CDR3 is TGCGCCAGCAGCCCCCTTGACGGGCGCGGGAACGACTACAAGCAGTACTTC. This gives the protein CASSPLDGRGNDYKQYF.